The 26 T cell receptor beta chains below come from one sample, sequenced in a study of molecular identifiers for immune sequencing clone quantification. TCRdb reanalysed the PCR reads using MiXCR and keeps one entry per CDR3 protein. The profile covers more than 450,000 distinct CDR3 sequences, with about 26% appearing a single time and around 0.8% taken by the ten largest. Sample: naive CD8+ T cells from blood, with Jurkat cell RNA spiked in. Noted subset: FACS-sorted CD8+CD4-CCR7+CD45RA+ naive T cells. The receptors derive from a human donor in good health. Some libraries in this study had Jurkat cell RNA spiked in.

About this clonotype itself: The CDR3 carries no conserved terminal phenylalanine or tryptophan, so it likely arises from a read error. The chain recombines TRBV20-1 with TRBJ2-7; D unresolved. V was clipped by 3 bases and J by 6 bases, with 12 bases between them. Looked up from germline, CDR1 is DFQATT and CDR2 is SNEGSKA (reference sequence). This CDR3 contains 12 residues. CDR3 sequence reads: CSARGFPIEQYL. Written as DNA, the CDR3 is TGCAGTGCTAGGGGCTTTCCCATCGAGCAGTACCTC.

This clonotype was seen at least ten times. The rearrangement joins TRBV27 to TRBJ2-5; tentatively, D is TRBD2 (6 bases). Germline V CDR1 and CDR2: MNHEY, SMNVEV (reference sequence). V dropped 9 bases and J dropped 1 base, with 15 bases sitting between them. The CDR3 loop spans 14 amino acids. As DNA, the CDR3 is TGTGCCAGTGGACTACGGATTGGCCAAGAGACCCAGTACTTC. This gives the protein CASGLRIGQETQYF.

V gene TRBV29-1 combines with J gene TRBJ2-1, with 10 bases fitting TRBD2. After removal of 3 bases from V and 4 bases from J, the junction contained 6 bases not matched to a gene. Germline V CDR1 and CDR2: SQVTM, ANQGSEA. This CDR3 contains 15 residues. CDR3 coding DNA: TGCAGCGTTGATGGTCTAGCGGGAGTGTACAATGAGCAGTTCTTC. Protein product: CSVDGLAGVYNEQFF.

Ten or more counts support this clonotype. The chain has TRBV20-1 and TRBJ2-7; a weak D match, TRBD2 (5 bases). CDR1 and CDR2 from the germline V gene are DFQATT and SNEGSKA (reference sequence). V dropped 0 bases and J dropped 1 base, with 10 bases sitting between them. CDR3 length: 14 residues. As DNA, the CDR3 is TGCAGTGCTAGAGACCCAGGAGGTTCCTACGAGCAGTACTTC. Protein product: CSARDPGGSYEQYF.

Note on this clonotype: A much bigger clone sits one base away, suggesting this may be a read error. The V gene is TRBV7-6, the J gene TRBJ2-5; TRBD1 matches 7 bases. The CDR3 length is 14 residues. In germline, CDR1 is SGHVS, CDR2 FNYEAQ. CDR3 region: CASSPGTAQETRYF. Written as DNA, the CDR3 is TGTGCCAGCAGCCCCGGGACAGCTCAAGAGACCCGGTACTTC.

The J gene is TRBJ1-1, the V gene TRBV27; D is ambiguous. Germline CDR1 reads MNHEY; CDR2 reads SMNVEV (reference sequence). This CDR3 comprises 14 residues. With 7 bases removed from V and 1 base from J, the gap between germline ends came to 13 bases. CDR3 residues: CASIGYSQNTEAFF. For the CDR3, the DNA is TGTGCCAGCATCGGTTACTCTCAGAACACTGAAGCTTTCTTT.

Points on this clonotype: This may arise from a read error, as a much more abundant clone is one base away. V is TRBV7-9 and J is TRBJ1-3; tentatively, D is TRBD1 (5 bases). Trimming removed 10 bases at V and 2 bases at J, with 12 bases between. Germline V gene lookup returns CDR1 SEHNR and CDR2 FQNEAQ (reference sequence). This CDR3 comprises 13 residues. CDR3 DNA: TGTGCCAACAGGTGGGAGGCTGGAAACACCATATATTTT. Protein sequence: CANRWEAGNTIYF.

With respect to this clonotype: A much larger clone sits a single nucleotide away, making a read error possible. This chain uses TRBV4-2 with TRBJ2-7; D is unclear. V lost 3 bases, J lost 3 bases, and 9 bases lay in between. Germline CDR1 is LGHNA and CDR2 is YNFKEQ. There are 13 residues in the CDR3. The CDR3 nucleotides are TGTGCCAGCAGCCATTCCGACATCTACGAGCAGTACTTC. This translates into CASSHSDIYEQYF.

This clonotype has at least ten counts. V usage is TRBV4-1 and J usage is TRBJ2-3; the match to TRBD1 covers 9 bases. After removal of 4 bases from V and 2 bases from J, the junction contained 4 bases not matched to a gene. Germline CDR1 reads MGHRA; CDR2 reads YSYEKL. The CDR3 has 15 amino acids. The CDR3 sequence is CASSPGQGHTDTQYF. The CDR3 coding sequence is TGCGCCAGCAGCCCCGGACAGGGGCACACAGATACGCAGTATTTT.

This clonotype appeared many times. The V call is TRBV12-3 or TRBV12-4, the J call TRBJ1-5, with D unclear. The CDR3 spans 15 residues. V was cut by 5 bases and J by 2 bases, with 13 bases left in between. For the CDR3, the DNA is TGTGCCAGCAGTCCCGTGGGGAGTGGCAATCAGCCCCAGCATTTT. It encodes CASSPVGSGNQPQHF.

In the case of this clonotype: This may arise from a read error, as a much more abundant clone is one base away. The chain joins TRBV6-5 to TRBJ1-1; D is unresolved. The CDR3 has 14 residues. The V gene's germline CDR1 is MNHEY and CDR2 SVGAGI. The V gene lost 8 bases and the J gene lost 2 bases, with 15 bases spanning the gap. In DNA, the CDR3 is TGTGCCAGCTGTTCCGGACTTCTTAACACTGAAGCTTTCTTT. Residues: CASCSGLLNTEAFF.

The V gene is TRBV4-1, the J gene TRBJ2-7, with 12 bases aligning to TRBD2. This CDR3 spans 16 amino acids. V lost 3 bases to trimming and J lost 1 base; unmatched junction nucleotides: 4. Looked up from germline, CDR1 is MGHRA and CDR2 is YSYEKL. CDR3: CASSQILAGGSYEQYF. DNA of the CDR3: TGCGCCAGCAGCCAGATTCTAGCGGGAGGGTCCTACGAGCAGTACTTC.

This clonotype has a handful of counts. The chain recombines TRBV28 with TRBJ2-6, with D hard to call. Germline V gene data show CDR1 as MDHEN and CDR2 as SYDVKM. CDR3 length: 16 residues. The V end was cut by 4 bases, the J end by 1 base, with 11 bases between. Written as DNA, the CDR3 is TGTGCCAGCAGTTCAATCCGAAAATCTGGGGCCAACGTCCTGACTTTC. Translated: CASSSIRKSGANVLTF.

Regarding this clonotype: This clone may be a read error of a much larger clone one base away. The V call is TRBV4-1, the J call TRBJ2-5, with 10 bases matching TRBD1. With 8 bases clipped from V and 1 base from J, the junction kept 10 bases outside the gene matches. Germline V gene data show CDR1 as MGHRA and CDR2 as YSYEKL. The CDR3 spans 16 residues. In DNA form, the CDR3 reads TGCGCCAGCGGGCCGGGACAGGGGTTTGGCCAAGAGACCCAGTACTTC. It is translated as CASGPGQGFGQETQYF.

Points on this clonotype: This may be a read error: a much more frequent sequence differs by one nucleotide. The V and J genes are TRBV4-1 and TRBJ2-7, with D possibly matching TRBD2 (6 bases). This CDR3 spans 14 amino acids. In germline, CDR1 is MGHRA, CDR2 YSYEKL. The CDR3 here is CASSPPRGPRELYF. The CDR3 DNA reads as TGCGCCAGCAGCCCGCCCCGGGGCCCTCGGGAGCTGTACTTC.

Turning to this clonotype: A clone one base away is much larger, so this may be a read error. As DNA, the CDR3 is TGCAGCGTCGAGGGAGAGGAACTGTACACTGAAGCTTTCTTT. Its translation is CSVEGEELYTEAFF. V gene TRBV29-1 combines with J gene TRBJ1-1, with D unclear. Germline CDR1 is SQVTM and CDR2 is ANQGSEA. V lost 6 bases and J lost 3, with 17 bases in between. The CDR3 totals 14 residues.

In this sample, this clonotype turned up once. It may be a read error: a sequence one base away is much more abundant. The chain employs TRBV4-2 and TRBJ2-2; 7 bases agree with TRBD2. The CDR3 runs to 15 residues. CDR1 and CDR2 from the germline V gene are LGHNA and YNFKEQ. The CDR3 bases are TGTGCCAGCAGCCAAGGGGAGGGATTGACCGGGGAGCGGTTTTTT. As protein: CASSQGEGLTGERFF.

With regard to this clonotype: At one boundary the junction diverges from the germline segment, which might be a read error. V and J are TRBV9 and TRBJ2-3; 7 bases line up with TRBD1. The CDR3 totals 16 residues. Germline V CDR1 and CDR2: SGDLS, YYNGEE. The CDR3 DNA follows: TGTGCCAGCTCCTCTCCAGCCCGAGGGGGCACAGGTACGCAGTATTTT. Protein product: CASSSPARGGTGTQYF.

V usage is TRBV6-2 or TRBV6-3 and J usage is TRBJ2-3; D uncertain. V lost 2 bases to trimming and J lost 4 bases, with 19 bases between them. CDR3 length equals 17 residues. Germline values: CDR1 MNHEY, CDR2 SVGEGT. CDR3 residues: CASSYPRPAGSADTQYF. For the CDR3, the DNA is TGTGCCAGCAGTTACCCACGACCGGCCGGAAGCGCAGATACGCAGTATTTT.

There are a few counts of this clonotype. The J gene is TRBJ1-2, the V gene TRBV18; 7 nucleotides match TRBD1. CDR3 length: 16 amino acids. V was clipped by 5 bases and J by 6 bases; unmatched bases: 15. Germline V gene sequence: CDR1 KGHSH, CDR2 LQKENI. The CDR3 DNA follows: TGTGCCAGCTCATTACCGGACAGGATATTGATCGATGGCTACACCTTC. This gives the protein CASSLPDRILIDGYTF.

CDR3 sequence reads: CSARGGAGYYEQYF. The CDR3 DNA follows: TGCAGTGCTAGGGGCGGGGCAGGTTACTACGAGCAGTACTTC. This sequence joins TRBV20-1 and TRBJ2-7; perhaps TRBD2 as D (6 bases). The CDR3 has 14 amino acids. The V end lost 3 bases, the J end lost 3 bases, and 15 bases lay between the germline ends. Germline V gene data show CDR1 as DFQATT and CDR2 as SNEGSKA (reference sequence).

A word on this clonotype: It may be a read error: a sequence one base away is much more abundant. V gene TRBV30 combines with J gene TRBJ2-3; the D gene is possibly TRBD1 (5 bases). CDR1 GTSNPN and CDR2 SVGIG come from the germline V gene (reference sequence). The CDR3 length is 12 residues. CDR3 loop: CAWSVDRDTRYF. DNA of the CDR3: TGTGCCTGGAGTGTTGACAGAGATACGCGGTATTTT.

With respect to this clonotype: This may be a read error, as it is one base from a much larger clone. The chain is built from TRBV12-3 or TRBV12-4 and TRBJ2-3; TRBD1 might be the D (6 bases). The CDR3 spans 12 residues. With 5 bases removed from V and 3 bases from J, the gap between germline ends came to 6 bases. The CDR3 protein is CASSGQTDTQYF. The CDR3 DNA follows: TGTGCCAGCAGTGGACAGACAGATACGCAGTATTTT.

Worth noting for this clonotype: A single base separates this from a much larger clone, so it may be a read error. The V call is TRBV24-1, the J call TRBJ1-5; unclear D gene. The CDR3 runs 13 residues. Trimming took off 7 bases at V and 5 bases at J, with 11 bases between the two ends. CDR1 is KGHDR, CDR2 SFDVKD, per germline. The CDR3 region is CATSGWEDQPQHF. The CDR3 nucleotides read TGTGCCACCAGCGGCTGGGAAGATCAGCCCCAGCATTTT.

This clonotype has just a few counts. The V and J genes are TRBV4-1 and TRBJ1-2; D perhaps matches TRBD1 (6 bases). Trimming cost V 0 bases and J 0 bases, with 11 bases left between them. Per the germline V gene, CDR1 is MGHRA and CDR2 is YSYEKL. The CDR3 has 16 amino acids. CDR3 in amino acids: CASSQDRTEPNYGYTF. CDR3 in DNA: TGCGCCAGCAGCCAAGATCGGACAGAACCTAACTATGGCTACACCTTC.

On this clonotype itself: This sequence may be a read error, since a much larger clone differs from it by one base. The J gene is TRBJ2-3, the V gene TRBV7-9, with D unresolved. Germline V gene sequence: CDR1 SEHNR, CDR2 FQNEAQ (reference sequence). V was trimmed by 4 bases and J by 8 bases, leaving 13 bases between them. CDR3 size: 13 residues. The CDR3 here is CASSSATWSTQYF. The DNA of the CDR3 is TGTGCCAGCAGCTCCGCTACCTGGAGTACGCAGTATTTT.